This T cell receptor (beta chain) was obtained from a study of neurological immune-mediated disorders. Study-wide findings and caveats: When the repertoires were sorted by phylogenetic grouping, those of 18 of 34 multiple sclerosis patients ended up in one related-CDR3 cluster, a possible signature.

CDR1 and CDR2 (germline): SEHNR, FQNEAQ (reference sequence). This CDR3 has 11 amino acids. Trimming cost V 4 bases and J 9 bases, with 9 bases left between them. TCRdb called the 5' RACE reads again in MiXCR, with one record for every CDR3 protein. This table has about 50,000 distinct CDR3 sequences, just over 3% appearing once. This clonotype was seen only a few times. Its matching antigen is unknown. The chain links TRBV7-9 to TRBJ2-5, with a possible D match to TRBD2 (6 bases). The TCR originated in a woman aged 45 to 65 with multiple sclerosis. Source material: PBMCs. CDR3 in DNA: TGTGCCAGCAGCTCGGAGGGGTCCCAGTACTTC. Translated: CASSSEGSQYF.